Sequencing of this T cell receptor (beta chain) was carried out in a study of Ad26.COV2.S vaccination and SARS-CoV-2 variants. Study in general: Ad26.COV2.S was injected intramuscularly once or twice, 56 days apart.

The CDR3 runs to 14 residues. Trimming removed 3 bases from V and 3 bases from J, with 12 bases in between. Per germline, CDR1 LNHDA and CDR2 SQIVND (reference sequence). Here immunoSEQ multiplex PCR was the method, and the copy in TCRdb shows in-frame clones only, minus some. The sample shows roughly 420,000 clones, roughly 90% of them seen only once. This sample's treatment: 19 received Ad26.COV2.S at low or high dose, single or two shots; five or six received placebo; per-sample allocation not given. The study sampled participants on day 63 after the first vaccine or placebo injection. This clone is a singleton in its sample. In the same sample, other DNA sequences code for this CDR3.

The sequence came from a person between 18 and 59 years old who received the Ad26.COV2.S COVID-19 vaccine or a placebo. Source: peripheral blood, taken in a trial of Ad26.COV2.S vaccine versus placebo. The chain has TRBV19 and TRBJ2-7, with D perhaps TRBD1 (6 bases). The CDR3 DNA is TGTGCCAGTAGTATTGGTACAGGGCTCTACGAGCAGTACTTC. It specifies CASSIGTGLYEQYF.